The clone carrying this T cell receptor (beta chain) has a single count. Its antigen is currently unknown. This CDR3 is built from 17 residues. The V end was cut by 4 bases, the J end by 7 bases, with 21 bases between. Germline V gene sequence: CDR1 SGHDT, CDR2 YYEEEE. Generated by immunoSEQ multiplex PCR, the TCRdb table keeps only in-frame clones and is missing some. The data contain approximately 7,900 clones, around 82% of them singletons. Time point: cycle 4 day 1 (C4D1), after more than 5 weeks of nivolumab. Every patient relapsed after autologous stem cell transplantation, and brentuximab vedotin exposure varied. The study recorded best responses of complete response, partial response or progressive disease. The source of the sample is a study of PD-1 blockade in classical Hodgkin lymphoma. Study information: Patients were dosed intravenously with nivolumab at 3 mg/kg every 2 weeks.

Findings and limits, study-wide: According to reports, newly diagnosed patients had lower baseline TCR diversity than healthy donors, and relapsed/refractory patients had lower baseline TCR diversity still. Nivolumab initiation under 1 year post-ASCT meant exclusion.

The sequencing here drew on peripheral blood mononuclear cells (PBMCs), taken before the fourth cycle of nivolumab. V usage is TRBV5-6 and J usage is TRBJ1-6, with D possibly matching TRBD1 (5 bases). The TCR originated in a human donor with classical Hodgkin lymphoma. The CDR3 protein is CASSLRGVRTKNSPLHF. Here the CDR3 DNA reads TGTGCCAGCAGCCTCCGGGGGGTCAGGACAAAGAATTCACCCCTCCACTTT.